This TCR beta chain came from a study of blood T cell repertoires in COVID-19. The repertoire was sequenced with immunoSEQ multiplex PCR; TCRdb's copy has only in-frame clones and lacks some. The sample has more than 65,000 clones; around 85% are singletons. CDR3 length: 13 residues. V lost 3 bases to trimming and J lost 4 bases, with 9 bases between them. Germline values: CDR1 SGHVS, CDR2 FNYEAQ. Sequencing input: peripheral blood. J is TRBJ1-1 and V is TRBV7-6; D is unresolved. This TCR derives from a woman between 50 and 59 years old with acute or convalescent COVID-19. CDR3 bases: TGTGCCAGCAGCTTGCAGACAAGCACTGAAGCTTTCTTT. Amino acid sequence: CASSLQTSTEAFF.